This entry lists 9 T cell receptor beta chains sequenced from one sample in a study of blood T cell repertoires in COVID-19. Repertoires were generated with immunoSEQ multiplex PCR, while TCRdb's copy carries only in-frame clones and drops some. The sample consists of approximately 98,000 clones, about 85% of them appearing once. Specimen: peripheral blood. Receptors were obtained from a woman aged 80 or over with acute or convalescent COVID-19.

The chain recombines TRBV11-2 with TRBJ1-2; weak D call: TRBD1 (6 bases). The V end was cut by 5 bases, the J end by 2 bases, with 9 bases between. The germline CDR1 and CDR2 sequences are SGHAT and FQNNGV. This CDR3 is 13 amino acids long. The DNA of the CDR3 is TGTGCCAGCAGCCCTGACAGGAACTATGGCTACACCTTC. It yields the protein CASSPDRNYGYTF.

The chain is built from TRBV6-2 or TRBV6-3 and TRBJ1-3; TRBD1 matches at 8 bases. This CDR3 comprises 17 residues. The ends lost 5 bases at V and 3 bases at J; junction bases unmatched: 12. Germline-derived CDR1 and CDR2 are MNHEY and SVGEGT. CDR3 residues: CASSPYLTGANGNTIYF. Here the CDR3 DNA reads TGTGCCAGCAGTCCCTATCTGACAGGGGCAAATGGAAACACCATATATTTT.

The rearrangement joins TRBV28 to TRBJ1-4, with a possible D match to TRBD1 (5 bases). The CDR3 runs to 14 residues. Looked up from germline, CDR1 is MDHEN and CDR2 is SYDVKM. Trimming removed 6 bases at V and 0 bases at J, with 8 bases between. As DNA, the CDR3 is TGTGCCAGCAGCGACAGCGCAACTAATGAAAAACTGTTTTTT. Translating it yields CASSDSATNEKLFF.

The chain uses TRBV5-1 and TRBJ1-1; D is uncertain. This CDR3 region has 14 residues. Germline V gene lookup returns CDR1 SGHRS and CDR2 YFSETQ. With 0 bases removed from V and 1 base from J, the gap between germline ends came to 7 bases. CDR3 loop: CASSLGAGNTEAFF. The CDR3 bases are TGCGCCAGCAGCTTGGGGGCCGGGAACACTGAAGCTTTCTTT.

A note on this clone: Other DNA sequences in this sample translate to the same CDR3. This chain joins TRBV2 and TRBJ1-5, with 8 bases aligning to TRBD1. The CDR3 has 13 residues. The V gene end was trimmed by 6 bases and the J gene end by 5 bases; junction bases not matched to a gene: 3. CDR1 is SNHLY, CDR2 FYNNEI, per germline. CDR3 in amino acids: CASSGTGDQPQHF. DNA for the CDR3: TGTGCCAGCAGCGGGACAGGCGATCAGCCCCAGCATTTT.

The gene calls are TRBV30 and TRBJ2-7; D is unclear. V lost 2 bases and J lost 3, with 8 bases in between. Looked up from germline, CDR1 is GTSNPN and CDR2 is SVGIG (reference sequence). The CDR3 is 12 amino acids. This chain's CDR3 is CAWSTTYYEQYF. CDR3 nucleotides: TGTGCCTGGAGTACGACATACTACGAGCAGTACTTC.

The rearrangement links TRBV5-1 to TRBJ1-1; no firm D call. Trimming pared 4 bases from V and 0 bases from J, leaving 13 bases between. This CDR3 has 15 amino acids. Germline V CDR1 and CDR2: SGHRS, YFSETQ. DNA of the CDR3: TGCGCCAGCAGCATAACCGGGTCTCTGAACACTGAAGCTTTCTTT. Its protein product is CASSITGSLNTEAFF.

CDR3 coding DNA: TGTGCCAGCAGCCCCGGTCAGGGGCGGGACACCGGGGAGCTGTTTTTT. It specifies CASSPGQGRDTGELFF. V usage is TRBV11-3 and J usage is TRBJ2-2, with D perhaps TRBD1 (6 bases). With 5 bases removed from V and 3 bases from J, the gap between germline ends came to 16 bases. The CDR3 consists of 16 residues. The germline gives CDR1 SGHNT, CDR2 YENEEA. Drawing the rest from reference TRBV11-3 and TRBJ2-2, the complete variable domain is EAGVVQSPRYKIIEKKQPVAFWCNPISGHNTLYWYLQNLGQGPELLIRYENEEAVDDSQLPKDRFSAERLKGVDSTLKIQPAELGDSAVYLCASSPGQGRDTGELFFGEGSRLTVL.

A single count supports this clone. The V gene is TRBV18, the J gene TRBJ2-5; 7 bases line up with TRBD1. CDR3 size: 17 residues. V lost 3 bases to trimming and J lost 4 bases; unmatched junction nucleotides: 14. Germline values: CDR1 KGHSH, CDR2 LQKENI. The CDR3 nucleotides read TGTGCCAGCTCACCCACCGGGAAAGGGACAGATGGAGAGACCCAGTACTTC. This gives the protein CASSPTGKGTDGETQYF.